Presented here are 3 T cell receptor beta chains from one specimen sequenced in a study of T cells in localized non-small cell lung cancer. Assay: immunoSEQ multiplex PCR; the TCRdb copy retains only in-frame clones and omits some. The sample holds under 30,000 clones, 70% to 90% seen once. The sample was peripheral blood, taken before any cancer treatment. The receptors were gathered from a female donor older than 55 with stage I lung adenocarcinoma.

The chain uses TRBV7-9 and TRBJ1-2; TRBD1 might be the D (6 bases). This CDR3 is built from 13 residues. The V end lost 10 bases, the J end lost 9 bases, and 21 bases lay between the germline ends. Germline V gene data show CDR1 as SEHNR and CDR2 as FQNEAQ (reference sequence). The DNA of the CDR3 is TGTGCCAACCAGAGGGAGGAACAGGGAAGCTACACCTTC. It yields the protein CANQREEQGSYTF.

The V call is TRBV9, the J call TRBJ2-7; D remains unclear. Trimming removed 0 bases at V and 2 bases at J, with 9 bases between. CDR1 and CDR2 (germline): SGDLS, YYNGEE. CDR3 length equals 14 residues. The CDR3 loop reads CASSVDPRTYEQYF. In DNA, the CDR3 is TGTGCCAGCAGCGTAGACCCAAGGACCTACGAGCAGTACTTC.

The DNA for the CDR3 is TGTGCCAGCAGTCCCCCACCCAGGTTTGGGAATGAGCAGTTCTTC. Encoded protein: CASSPPPRFGNEQFF. The rearrangement uses TRBV7-9 and TRBJ2-1; D remains unclear. CDR3 size: 15 residues. Trimming stripped 6 bases from V and 7 bases from J, with 19 bases between. The V gene's germline CDR1 is SEHNR and CDR2 FQNEAQ (reference sequence).